This TCR beta chain was found in a study of shared clonotypes between healthy human individuals. Regarding the study as a whole: Clonotype sharing across several donors was observed for around 5.1% of naive CD4 clonotypes. Naive subsets usually exceeded memory subsets in estimated richness. It was expected that sequencing depth would affect clonotype sharing among donors.

Libraries were prepared by immunoSEQ multiplex PCR; TCRdb keeps only in-frame clonotypes and omits some of them. Of approximately 2.5 million clones in the sample, around 90% are singletons; the top ten hold about 0.13%. Comments on this clone: Its antigen is currently unknown.

Unmatched junction bases numbered 9, after V lost 4 bases and J lost 9 bases. Germline loops: CDR1 SEHNR, CDR2 FQNEAQ (reference sequence). The CDR3 runs 16 residues. This TCR was recovered from a man younger than 30 in good health. Sequenced input: naive CD4+ T cells sorted from blood. Regarding subset: CD45RA+ positively selected. The V and J genes are TRBV7-9 and TRBJ1-6; 10 bases align to TRBD1. The chain's CDR3 is CASSSSTGGGSSPLHF. The CDR3 DNA reads as TGTGCCAGCAGCTCGTCGACAGGGGGCGGGAGTTCACCCCTCCACTTT.